Included here is one TCR beta chain sequence, with context. At the DNA level, this CDR3 is encoded by other sequences in the same sample as well. The sample belongs to a study of beta chain features in type 1 diabetes. TCRB transcripts that were expressed got sequenced, as all of the isolated RNA had been reverse transcribed. Some clones are missing from TCRdb's copy, which holds only in-frame ones; the method was immunoSEQ multiplex PCR. This sample has 350,000 to 450,000 clones, with about 15% found just once. The CDR3 covers 11 residues. The germline V and J ends were trimmed by 4 bases and 3 bases, with 3 bases remaining between them. Germline lookup yields CDR1 SNHLY and CDR2 FYNNEI.

The receptor's source is a young woman in good health. Sequenced sample: naive CD4+ T cells from blood. The chain employs TRBV2 and TRBJ1-1; D is unresolved. CDR3 nucleotide sequence: TGTGCCAGCAGTGGAGACACTGAAGCTTTCTTT. It specifies CASSGDTEAFF.